This T cell receptor beta chain was obtained from a study of beta chain features in type 1 diabetes. The CDR3 totals 18 residues. J lost 4 bases, V lost 0 bases, and 13 bases had no gene match. The entirety of the isolated RNA underwent reverse transcription, so expressed TCRB transcripts were sequenced. Profiled with immunoSEQ multiplex PCR; TCRdb holds only in-frame clones, not every one. This sample has about 110,000 clones; around 40% occur once, and the top ten carry 0.065%. The rearrangement links TRBV23-1 to TRBJ1-1; the match to TRBD1 covers 8 bases. TRBV23-1 is designated an ORF whose function remains uncertain. Sequencing was performed on stem cell memory CD4+ T cells from blood. This TCR derives from a woman aged 18-29 years in good health. The CDR3 here is CASSQSEDRVYRSTEAFF. The CDR3 DNA reads as TGCGCCAGCAGTCAATCTGAGGACAGGGTGTACCGCAGCACTGAAGCTTTCTTT.